This record covers a single T cell receptor beta chain. The specificity of this receptor is unknown. No per-base quality is available; no much larger clone lies one base away. The record originates from a study of shared clonotypes between healthy human individuals (dated by TCRdb to 2019 to 2021). With regard to the full study: Two women and a few men aged 18 to 49 years were included in the cohort. Per donor, three plates each were used for CD4 naive and CD4 memory, two for CD8 naive, and one for CD8 memory. To estimate repertoire size and how much clonotype sharing occurs between individuals, the study deeply sequenced the blood TCR repertoires of 5 or 6 healthy adults. To increase sequencing depth and limit assay-specific biases, different laboratories used diverse techniques to prepare libraries and sequence TCR repertoires. Per donor, leukapheresis produced somewhere between about 0.85 and 8.9 billion PBMCs.

The investigation overall reported the following: Incomplete sequencing was indicated by rarefaction of sorted-subset datasets, despite the large sequencing depth. Pairwise subsampling led to the expectation that sequencing depth would affect the degree of clonotype sharing among donors. When four donors were compared, the shared fraction of clonotypes was around 5% for naive CD4, 3.5% for naive CD8, more than 2% for memory CD4, and 0.4% for memory CD8. Estimated clonotype richness was generally larger for naive than for memory subsets. Clonotypes shared by all four sorted-subset donors showed higher generation probabilities than non-shared clonotypes. Sampling was limited to blood, and TCR repertoires in tissue likely differ from TCR repertoires in blood. Because the study included only a small number of donors, the genetic and exposure-history diversity represented was limited.

CD8 naive samples were obtained by positive selection for CCR7 among CD45RO-negative cells, yielding a CD45RA+CCR7+ population from which TemRA cells were excluded. Donors were healthy HIV-negative adults with no recently reported acute infections or vaccinations. All donors were Caucasian adults living in Nashville, Tennessee, USA. After blood collection by leukapheresis, PBMCs were isolated using Ficoll-Histopaque density gradient centrifugation and then cryopreserved in the vapor phase of liquid nitrogen. Analytical flow cytometry was used to check the purity and quantity of every magnetically sorted T cell population. From each sorted fraction, genomic DNA was isolated and quantified by UV absorbance on a Nanodrop 2000c. TCR CDR3 regions were amplified from genomic DNA by multiplex PCR using the deep immunoSEQ assay. Extracted genomic DNA from each cell subset was distributed evenly across all wells of several immunoSEQ 96-well plates, and each plate was treated as a replicate. Each replicate PCR for sorted subsets received about 180 ng genomic DNA, equal to roughly 30,000 T cell genomes. The purified libraries were quantified using a Qubit 3.0 fluorometer, sized with a Bioanalyzer 2100, and then quantified again using the KAPA Library Quantification kit. Every immunoSEQ 96-well plate was sequenced on a separate single-read 150-cycle Illumina NextSeq 550 flow cell. Regarding the original processing steps: Because the immunoSEQ output held only junctional sequences and lacked quality scores, the filtering could not match the filtering applied to full-length reads. Sequences were annotated with PyIR, a Python wrapper for IgBLAST v1.9, using IMGT germline references to assign V/J genes and CDR3. Reads were removed for weak V/J assignments (E-value above 1e-6), missing CDR3, stop codons, out-of-frame junctions, or ambiguous translated residues. A V3J clonotype was defined by an identical inferred V gene, J gene, and CDR3 amino acid sequence. Percentage overlap between repertoires was computed as shared unique clonotypes divided by the size of the smaller repertoire. RTK rarefaction, the Chao1 estimator, and Recon v2.1 estimates of unobserved clonotypes were used to assess repertoire richness. Generation probabilities for all TCRbeta clonotypes obtained by the gDNA method from several donors were computed using OLGA. The source is immuneACCESS, and TCRdb retained only in-frame sequences with V and J called. Part of the clones is not carried over; for the studies checked, unresolved V genes explain less than half of this, and the remainder is unexplained. Clone size and V and J calls were adopted from that table, with D and trimming inferred from the DNA. The sample data list some 1,900,000 clones, and less than 95% of these were observed just once. The ten largest make up 1.2% of the sample.

Including cysteine and phenylalanine, the CDR3 has 14 amino acids. CDR3 DNA only is kept here, 42 bases in frame from base 1. Trimming removed 0 bases from V and 4 bases from J, leaving 9 bases between the germline ends. CDR1 is given as SGHRS and CDR2 as YFSETQ, both from the germline V gene. The chain links TRBV5-1 with TRBJ2-3; TRBD1 is a weak D gene call, 5 bases matching. The source material was naive CD8+ T cells sorted from blood. The sample's cell subset or site label, decoded: CD45RA+CCR7+. The TCR sequence derives from a man aged 18-30 years in good health. The DNA sequence is as follows: TGCGCCAGCAGCTTGGACAGGACCCCAGATACGCAGTATTTT. The encoded protein is CASSLDRTPDTQYF.